In this sample, the clone carrying this TCR beta chain turned up many times. This specimen comes from a study of T-cell reconstitution after alpha-beta-depleted transplantation in children. The CDR3 sequence is 14 residues long. Trimming left V 10 bases short and J 5 bases short, with 17 bases between. Per the germline V gene, CDR1 is ENHRY and CDR2 is SYGVKD. Molecular barcoding with unique molecular identifiers was used for the TCRbeta library. From the PCR reads, TCRdb called clonotypes with MiXCR, one entry per CDR3 protein. The data hold hundreds of thousands of distinct CDR3 sequences, with under 9.5% observed a single time.

The clonotype comes from a human donor who donated a stem cell graft to a child with acute lymphoblastic leukemia. The chain couples TRBV10-3 to TRBJ2-2; a weak D match, TRBD2 (6 bases). Source: PBMCs from the stem cell graft donor, taken from the stem cell graft. The CDR3 sequence: CATSSRRETGELFF. CDR3 in DNA: TGTGCCACCTCCTCCAGGAGGGAAACCGGGGAGCTGTTTTTT.